This TCR beta chain was retrieved from a study of identical twins. General study results and limits: Sequences that were beta out-of-frame showed weaker excess twin sharing.

Per the germline V gene, CDR1 is SGHRS and CDR2 is YFSETQ. The CDR3 sequence is 12 residues long. V was trimmed by 4 bases and J by 4 bases, leaving 9 bases between them. This clonotype was observed many times. Its antigen is currently unknown. Via MiXCR, TCRdb re-called the 5' RACE reads, giving one row per CDR3 protein. The repertoire has about 530,000 distinct CDR3 sequences, about 22% of them found once; the top ten carry roughly 0.5%. The data were also submitted as part of a second study, on yellow fever vaccine responses in identical twins. That study reports: Twins reportedly appeared to share part of their vaccine T cell response while keeping part individual.

This chain connects TRBV5-1 to TRBJ2-7; D is ambiguous. The sequence came from a woman aged 18-29 years in good health. Sequencing was done on a sample of CD4+ T cells sorted from blood. The DNA of the CDR3 is TGCGCCAGCAGCCCGGTTGGGTACGAGCAGTACTTC. The encoded protein is CASSPVGYEQYF.